Listed below are T cell receptor beta chains from one sample, sequenced in a study of blood T cell repertoires in COVID-19. The protocol was immunoSEQ multiplex PCR, while the TCRdb copy is restricted to in-frame clones and leaves out a portion. The sample carries 140,000 to 150,000 clones, 80% recorded once. The sequenced material came from peripheral blood. These receptors all come from a man aged 55 to 69 with active or convalescent COVID-19. The CDR3 runs from the conserved cysteine through the conserved F or W. The D gene is left open where the match is weak. Clone size is given for some rows only: seen once, a few or many times, or a class if the clone is expanded.

>TRBJ2-1|TRBV2|.|TRBD2
CASSDPARREGQFF
TGTGCCAGCAGTGACCCCGCCCGGCGGGAGGGGCAGTTCTTC
>TRBJ2-5|TRBV7-9|.|TRBD1
CASSLGVLGQVGVTQYF
TGTGCCAGCAGCTTAGGAGTGTTGGGACAGGTTGGAGTGACCCAGTACTTC
>TRBJ2-1|TRBV30|.|TRBD1
CAWETGTGGNEQFF
TGTGCCTGGGAAACCGGGACAGGGGGCAATGAGCAGTTCTTC
>TRBJ2-7|TRBV6-2/TRBV6-3|.|.
CASSYSIQASYEQYF
TGTGCCAGCAGTTACTCGATACAGGCTTCCTACGAGCAGTACTTC
>TRBJ2-3|TRBV7-9|.|.
CASREGRTSTDTQYF
TGTGCCAGCAGAGAAGGACGGACTAGCACAGATACGCAGTATTTT
>TRBJ1-1|TRBV7-3|.|.
CASGSGGTEAFF
TGTGCCAGCGGCAGCGGGGGCACTGAAGCTTTCTTT
>TRBJ2-3|TRBV27|.|TRBD2
CASSTLAGRTDTQYF
TGTGCCAGCAGCACCCTAGCGGGAAGAACAGATACGCAGTATTTT
>TRBJ2-3|TRBV7-8|.|TRBD1
CASSFTGANTDTQYF
TGTGCCAGCAGCTTTACAGGGGCCAACACAGATACGCAGTATTTT
>TRBJ2-1|TRBV7-9|.|TRBD2
CASSRSGNTYNEQFF
TGTGCCAGCAGCCGCAGCGGGAATACCTACAATGAGCAGTTCTTC
>TRBJ2-7|TRBV2|.|.
CASSPVAKQGRYEQYF
TGTGCCAGCAGCCCCGTTGCGAAACAGGGGAGGTACGAGCAGTACTTC
>TRBJ2-6|TRBV19|.|.
CASSMFRGPGANVLTF
TGTGCCAGTAGTATGTTCAGAGGGCCTGGGGCCAACGTCCTGACTTTC
>TRBJ2-3|TRBV3-1/TRBV3-2|.|TRBD2
CASSHRTSGATDTQYF
TGTGCCAGCAGCCACAGGACTAGCGGGGCCACAGATACGCAGTATTTT
>TRBJ2-5|TRBV7-3|.|TRBD2
CASSPGTSGRAGKTQYF
TGTGCCAGCAGCCCAGGGACTAGCGGGAGGGCCGGGAAGACCCAGTACTTC
>TRBJ2-3|TRBV7-3|.|.
CASSSIRTDTQYF
TGTGCCAGCAGCTCAATCCGCACAGATACGCAGTATTTT
>TRBJ2-7|TRBV6-5|few|TRBD2
CASTPSGSPYEQYF
TGTGCCAGCACGCCTAGCGGGAGCCCCTACGAGCAGTACTTC
>TRBJ1-1|TRBV5-1|.|TRBD1
CASSPRTGENTEAFF
TGCGCCAGCAGCCCGCGGACAGGGGAGAACACTGAAGCTTTCTTT
>TRBJ2-5|TRBV4-1|.|.
CASSQAANGEPLAYF
TGCGCCAGCAGCCAAGCCGCTAACGGAGAACCCCTTGCGTACTTC
>TRBJ2-3|TRBV6-2/TRBV6-3|.|.
CASSPVGGTQYF
TGTGCCAGCAGTCCCGTGGGGGGTACGCAGTATTTT
>TRBJ1-4|TRBV7-9|few|.
CASSRGLQNEKLFF
TGTGCCAGCAGCAGAGGGTTGCAAAATGAAAAACTGTTTTTT
>TRBJ1-2|TRBV29-1|.|.
CSVEDTVSYGYTF
TGCAGCGTTGAAGACACAGTCAGCTATGGCTACACCTTC
>TRBJ1-2|TRBV7-9|.|TRBD1
CASSSQGDRGTSNYGYTF
TGTGCCAGCAGCTCCCAAGGTGACAGGGGGACTTCTAACTATGGCTACACCTTC
>TRBJ2-1|TRBV19|once|.
CASSIYRVSYNEQFF
TGTGCCAGTAGTATTTACAGGGTATCCTACAATGAGCAGTTCTTC
>TRBJ2-5|TRBV24-1|.|.
CATSGVQGTKLEETQYF
TGTGCCACCAGTGGGGTGCAGGGGACTAAACTCGAAGAGACCCAGTACTTC
>TRBJ1-2|TRBV14|.|.
CASSQDRSRYTF
TGTGCCAGCAGCCAAGATCGGAGTCGCTACACCTTC
>TRBJ2-3|TRBV2|.|.
CASSDRGSTDTQYF
TGTGCCAGCAGTGATAGAGGGAGCACAGATACGCAGTATTTT
>TRBJ2-1|TRBV5-1|few|TRBD2
CASAGVLYNEQFF
TGCGCCAGCGCGGGGGTCTTATACAATGAGCAGTTCTTC
>TRBJ2-5|TRBV7-2|.|TRBD1
CASSLQGAETQYF
TGTGCCAGCAGTTTACAGGGGGCCGAGACCCAGTACTTC
>TRBJ1-1|TRBV6-1|.|.
CASSAIPGSRQATEAFF
TGTGCCAGCAGTGCGATTCCTGGAAGTAGACAGGCCACTGAAGCTTTCTTT
>TRBJ2-2|TRBV10-3|.|TRBD2
CAISGSGGNTGELFF
TGTGCCATCAGTGGTAGCGGGGGGAACACCGGGGAGCTGTTTTTT
>TRBJ2-1|TRBV13|.|.
CASSLAGDEQFF
TGTGCCAGCAGCTTAGCCGGGGATGAGCAGTTCTTC
>TRBJ1-1|TRBV9|.|.
CASSADHNTEAFF
TGTGCCAGCAGCGCAGATCACAACACTGAAGCTTTCTTT
>TRBJ2-7|TRBV28|.|TRBD2
CASMSGRAREQYF
TGTGCCAGCATGAGCGGGAGGGCCAGAGAGCAGTACTTC
>TRBJ1-3|TRBV5-6|.|.
CASALRQSGNTIYF
TGTGCCAGCGCCCTAAGACAGTCTGGAAACACCATATATTTT
>TRBJ2-2|TRBV7-2|.|.
CASSLIGFGELFF
TGTGCCAGCAGCTTAATCGGGTTCGGGGAGCTGTTTTTT
>TRBJ1-1|TRBV6-2/TRBV6-3|.|.
CASSDWETEAFF
TGTGCCAGCAGTGACTGGGAGACTGAAGCTTTCTTT
>TRBJ2-2|TRBV2|few|TRBD2
CASSASTGGTGELFF
TGTGCCAGCAGTGCCTCGACGGGGGGGACCGGGGAGCTGTTTTTT
>TRBJ2-1|TRBV6-2/TRBV6-3|.|TRBD2
CASSTSGITYNEQFF
TGTGCCAGCAGTACTAGCGGGATTACCTACAATGAGCAGTTCTTC
>TRBJ1-3|TRBV18|once|.
CASSSTTRRGNTIYF
TGTGCCAGCTCATCCACCACGAGGCGAGGAAACACCATATATTTT
>TRBJ2-5|TRBV6-2/TRBV6-3|.|.
CASSYSRRETQYF
TGTGCCAGCAGTTACTCGAGAAGAGAGACCCAGTACTTC
>TRBJ2-1|TRBV10-2|.|TRBD2
CASSASGSSYNEQFF
TGCGCCAGCAGTGCCAGCGGGAGTTCGTACAATGAGCAGTTCTTC
>TRBJ1-2|TRBV27|few|.
CASSRGGAFGYTF
TGTGCCAGCAGTCGGGGGGGGGCGTTTGGCTACACCTTC
>TRBJ1-2|TRBV9|.|.
CASTRGQGTNYGYTF
TGTGCCAGCACGCGGGGGCAGGGGACTAACTATGGCTACACCTTC
>TRBJ2-3|TRBV6-2/TRBV6-3|few|TRBD2
CASSRPGLATADTQYF
TGTGCCAGCAGCCGGCCGGGACTAGCGACGGCAGATACGCAGTATTTT
>TRBJ1-6|TRBV27|.|.
CASSSGSDNSPLHF
TGTGCCAGCAGTTCAGGGTCGGATAATTCACCCCTCCACTTT